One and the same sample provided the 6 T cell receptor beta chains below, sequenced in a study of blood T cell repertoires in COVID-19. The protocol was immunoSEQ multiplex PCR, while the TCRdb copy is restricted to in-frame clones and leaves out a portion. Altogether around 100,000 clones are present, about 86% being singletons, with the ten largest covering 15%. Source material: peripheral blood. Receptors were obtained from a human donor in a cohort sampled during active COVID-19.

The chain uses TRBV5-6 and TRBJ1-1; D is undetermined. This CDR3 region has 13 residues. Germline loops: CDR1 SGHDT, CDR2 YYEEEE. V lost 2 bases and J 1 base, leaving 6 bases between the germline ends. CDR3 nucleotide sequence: TGTGCCAGCAGCTTCTACAGGAACACTGAAGCTTTCTTT. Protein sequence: CASSFYRNTEAFF.

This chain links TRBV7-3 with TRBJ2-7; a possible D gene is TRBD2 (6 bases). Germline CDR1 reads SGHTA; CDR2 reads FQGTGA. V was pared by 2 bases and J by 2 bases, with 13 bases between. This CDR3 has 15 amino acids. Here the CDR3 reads CASSLGAGRTYEQYF. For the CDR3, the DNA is TGTGCCAGCAGCTTAGGGGCGGGAAGGACCTACGAGCAGTACTTC.

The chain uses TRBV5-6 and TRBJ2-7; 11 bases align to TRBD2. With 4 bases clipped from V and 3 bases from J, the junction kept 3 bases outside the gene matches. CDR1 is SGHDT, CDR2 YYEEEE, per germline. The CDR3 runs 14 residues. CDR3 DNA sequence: TGTGCCAGCAGCGCTGGGACTAGCGGCTACGAGCAGTACTTC. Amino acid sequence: CASSAGTSGYEQYF.

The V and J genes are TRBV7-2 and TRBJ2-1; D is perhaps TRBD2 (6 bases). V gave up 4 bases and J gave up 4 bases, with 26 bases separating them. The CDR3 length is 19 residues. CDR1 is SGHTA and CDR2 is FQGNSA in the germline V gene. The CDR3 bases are TGTGCCAGCAGCTCCGGGAGCCCGTCTCTGGGCGGAACTTACAATGAGCAGTTCTTC. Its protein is CASSSGSPSLGGTYNEQFF. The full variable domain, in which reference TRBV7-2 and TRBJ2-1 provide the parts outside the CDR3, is GAGVSQSPSNKVTEKGKDVELRCDPISGHTALYWYRQSLGQGLEFLIYFQGNSAPDKSGLPSDRFSAERTGGSVSTLTIQRTQQEDSAVYLCASSSGSPSLGGTYNEQFFGPGTRLTVL.

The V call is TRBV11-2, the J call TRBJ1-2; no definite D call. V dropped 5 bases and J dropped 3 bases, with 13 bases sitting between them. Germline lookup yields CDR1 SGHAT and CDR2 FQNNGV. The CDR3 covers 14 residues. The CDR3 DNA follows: TGTGCCAGCAGCCCGACGGGAGTGGACTATGGCTACACCTTC. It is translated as CASSPTGVDYGYTF.

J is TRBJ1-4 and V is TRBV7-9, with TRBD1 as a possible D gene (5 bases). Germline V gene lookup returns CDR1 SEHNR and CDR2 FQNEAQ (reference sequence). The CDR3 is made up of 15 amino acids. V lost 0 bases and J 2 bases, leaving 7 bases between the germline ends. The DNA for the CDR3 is TGTGCCAGCAGCTTAGCTGGGGGGACTAATGAAAAACTGTTTTTT. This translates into CASSLAGGTNEKLFF.